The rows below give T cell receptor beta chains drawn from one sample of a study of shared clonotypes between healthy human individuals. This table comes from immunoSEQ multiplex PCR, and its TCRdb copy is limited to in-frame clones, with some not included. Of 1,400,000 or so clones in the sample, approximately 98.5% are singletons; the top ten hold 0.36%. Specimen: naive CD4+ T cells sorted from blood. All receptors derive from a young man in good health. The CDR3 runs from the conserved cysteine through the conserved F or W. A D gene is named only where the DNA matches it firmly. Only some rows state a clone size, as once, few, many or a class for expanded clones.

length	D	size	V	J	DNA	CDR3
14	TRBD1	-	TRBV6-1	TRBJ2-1	TGTGCCAGCAGTCCCGGGACAGAATACAATGAGCAGTTCTTC	CASSPGTEYNEQFF
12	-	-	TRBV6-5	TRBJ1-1	TGTGCCAGCAGTCAAGGGCCTTTAGCAGCTTTCTTT	CASSQGPLAAFF
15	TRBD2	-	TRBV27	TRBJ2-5	TGTGCCAGTAGCGGGAGGGCCTTAGTCCGAGAGACCCAGTACTTC	CASSGRALVRETQYF
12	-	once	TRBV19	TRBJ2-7	TGTGCCAGTAGTACAAACTCCTACGAGCAGTACTTC	CASSTNSYEQYF
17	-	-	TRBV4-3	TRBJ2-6	TGCGCCAGCAGCCAAGAAAGGGGGGGTCCTGGGGCCAACGTCCTGACTTTC	CASSQERGGPGANVLTF
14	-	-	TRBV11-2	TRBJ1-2	TGTGCCAGCAGCTTAGTGGCAGCGAGCTATGGCTACACCTTC	CASSLVAASYGYTF
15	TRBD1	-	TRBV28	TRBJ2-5	TGTGCCAGCAGTCCCCAGGGACAGGGGAAAGAGACCCAGTACTTC	CASSPQGQGKETQYF
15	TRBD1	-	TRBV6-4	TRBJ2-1	TGTGCCAGCAGGAAGACAGGGTTCTTAGTGGATGAGCAGTTCTTC	CASRKTGFLVDEQFF
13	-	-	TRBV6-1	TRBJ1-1	TGTGCCAGTCCCGGGACCTTACGAACTGAAGCTTTCTTT	CASPGTLRTEAFF
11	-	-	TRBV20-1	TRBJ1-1	TGCAGTGCTCTATTCCGAACTGAAGCTTTCTTT	CSALFRTEAFF